These 17 T cell receptor beta chains originate from one sample sequenced in a study of control samples from healthy donors and cancer patients (dated by TCRdb to the early 2020s). Libraries came from the immunoSEQ multiplex PCR assay. This immuneACCESS table, as held by TCRdb, lists in-frame sequences with V and J called but not all clones. Of the missing ones, under half trace to an unresolved V gene in checked studies; the others have no known cause. This sample has over 150,000 clones in its table, and 75% to 95% of those were observed once. The ten most abundant clones make up 2% to 2.5% of the sample. Sequenced: blood. These receptors originate from a woman between 40 and 55 years old in good health.

The chain is built from TRBV14 and TRBJ1-1; D ambiguous. V lost 6 bases and J 12 bases, leaving 11 bases between the germline ends. Germline V lookup: CDR1 SGHDN, CDR2 FVKESK. The CDR3 covers 10 residues. CDR3 sequence: CASRVHRTFF. CDR3 bases: TGTGCCAGCAGAGTACACCGGACTTTCTTT.

The chain combines TRBV7-3 with TRBJ2-5; 10 nucleotides line up with TRBD2. The CDR3 contains 17 residues. CDR1 and CDR2 from the germline V gene are SGHTA and FQGTGA. V was pared by 1 base and J by 3 bases, with 8 bases of the junction left unmatched. The CDR3 here is CASSLIGGLAGEETQYF. The CDR3 DNA reads as TGTGCCAGCAGCTTAATAGGAGGGCTAGCGGGGGAAGAGACCCAGTACTTC.

This chain connects TRBV12-5 to TRBJ1-5; D is perhaps TRBD1 (5 bases). Trimming removed 1 base at V and 1 base at J, with 8 bases between. This CDR3 has 15 residues. The V gene's germline CDR1 is LGHNT and CDR2 FRNRAP. CDR3 loop: CASGLGQQSNQPQHF. The CDR3 nucleotides are TGTGCTAGTGGTTTGGGACAGCAAAGCAATCAGCCCCAGCATTTT.

The chain recombines TRBV13 with TRBJ1-2; D is perhaps TRBD1 (5 bases). The CDR3 extends over 14 amino acids. Germline V CDR1 and CDR2: PRHDT, FYEKMQ (reference sequence). The V and J ends lost 1 base and 6 bases respectively, with 12 bases between them. The CDR3 DNA reads as TGTGCCAGCAGCTTAGAGTCAGGGACTAATGGCTACACCTTC. This gives the protein CASSLESGTNGYTF.

The rearrangement links TRBV4-1 to TRBJ1-6; TRBD1 agrees at 9 bases. Germline CDR1 MGHRA, CDR2 YSYEKL. Losses at the gene ends were 5 bases for V and 5 bases for J; bases not matched to a gene: 7. This CDR3 has 16 amino acids. Written as DNA, the CDR3 is TGCGCCAGCAGCGGCAGGACAGGGGAAAATAATTCACCCCTCCACTTT. As protein: CASSGRTGENNSPLHF.

This chain connects TRBV12-5 to TRBJ1-1; D call uncertain. The germline V and J ends were trimmed by 1 base and 5 bases, with 8 bases remaining between them. Germline V lookup: CDR1 LGHNT, CDR2 FRNRAP. The CDR3 has 13 amino acids. This CDR3 reads CASGLAYGTEAFF. The CDR3 DNA is TGTGCTAGTGGTTTGGCGTACGGGACTGAAGCTTTCTTT.

This clone was counted between two and nine times. This chain connects TRBV19 to TRBJ2-7, with 9 bases aligning to TRBD2. The V segment lost 5 bases and the J segment 2 bases; nucleotides outside the gene matches: 10. The CDR3 runs 16 residues. Germline lookup yields CDR1 LNHDA and CDR2 SQIVND (reference sequence). CDR3 sequence: CASSRMGRGGAYEQYF. CDR3 sequence (DNA): TGTGCCAGTAGTCGGATGGGGCGGGGGGGCGCCTACGAGCAGTACTTC.

The chain has TRBV6-9 and TRBJ2-3; the match to TRBD2 covers 13 bases. Losses at the gene ends were 0 bases for V and 6 bases for J; bases not matched to a gene: 3. Per the germline V gene, CDR1 is MNHGY and CDR2 is SVAAGI. This CDR3 is 16 amino acids long. This chain's CDR3 is CASSYSTSGGPDTQYF. The CDR3 bases are TGTGCCAGCAGTTATTCGACTAGCGGGGGGCCGGATACGCAGTATTTT.

V is TRBV13 and J is TRBJ2-6; no clear D gene. Between the trimmed V and J ends, which lost 5 bases and 4 bases, there was a span of 6 bases. In germline, CDR1 is PRHDT, CDR2 FYEKMQ (reference sequence). The CDR3 runs 13 residues. CDR3 sequence: CASSHPGANVLTF. In DNA, the CDR3 is TGTGCCAGCAGCCATCCCGGGGCCAACGTCCTGACTTTC.

This chain connects TRBV6-6 to TRBJ1-6; D remains ambiguous. In germline, CDR1 is MNHNY, CDR2 SVGAGI (reference sequence). The V gene lost 0 bases and the J gene lost 10 bases, with 13 bases spanning the gap. CDR3 length equals 15 residues. CDR3 region: CASSYSILGESPLHF. Here the CDR3 DNA reads TGTGCCAGCAGTTACTCTATCCTAGGTGAATCACCCCTCCACTTT.

Concerning this clone: This sample includes further DNA sequences coding for the same CDR3. The chain is built from TRBV7-9 and TRBJ2-3; D unclear. Between the trimmed V and J ends, which lost 3 bases and 0 bases, there was a span of 1 base. In germline, CDR1 is SEHNR, CDR2 FQNEAQ (reference sequence). The CDR3 covers 12 residues. CDR3 nucleotides: TGTGCCAGCAGCTTTAGCACAGATACGCAGTATTTT. This encodes CASSFSTDTQYF. Drawing the rest from reference TRBV7-9 and TRBJ2-3, the complete variable domain is DTGVSQNPRHKITKRGQNVTFRCDPISEHNRLYWYRQTLGQGPEFLTYFQNEAQLEKSRLLSDRFSAERPKGSFSTLEIQRTEQGDSAMYLCASSFSTDTQYFGPGTRLTVL.

J is TRBJ2-1 and V is TRBV4-2; the D gene is possibly TRBD1 (5 bases). Trimming stripped 0 bases from V and 1 base from J, with 13 bases between. The CDR3 is 17 residues long. Looked up from germline, CDR1 is LGHNA and CDR2 is YNFKEQ. For the CDR3, the DNA is TGTGCCAGCAGCCAAGATCTCGGCAGGGCTTCCTACAATGAGCAGTTCTTC. Translated: CASSQDLGRASYNEQFF.

The chain employs TRBV13 and TRBJ2-3; D not resolved. The V and J ends lost 4 bases and 8 bases respectively, with 13 bases between them. The CDR3 length is 13 residues. The germline V gene has CDR1 PRHDT and CDR2 FYEKMQ (reference sequence). The CDR3 DNA is TGTGCCAGCAGCTCTCGACTGGCAGGTACGCAGTATTTT. This codes for CASSSRLAGTQYF.

The V call is TRBV2, the J call TRBJ1-1; 9 bases agree with TRBD1. Trimming took 7 bases from V and 0 from J; bases not matched to a gene: 3. The CDR3 is made up of 14 amino acids. Germline loops: CDR1 SNHLY, CDR2 FYNNEI. The CDR3 loop is CASTGQGLNTEAFF. CDR3 sequence (DNA): TGTGCCAGCACCGGACAGGGGTTGAACACTGAAGCTTTCTTT.

The chain uses TRBV3-1 (or the pseudogene TRBV3-2) and TRBJ2-3, with 9 bases fitting TRBD2. The ends lost 0 bases at V and 4 bases at J; junction bases unmatched: 8. Looked up from germline, CDR1 is LGHDT and CDR2 is YNNKEL (reference sequence). The CDR3 contains 17 residues. The CDR3, as DNA: TGTGCCAGCAGCCAAGACGCGGCGGGGGGGCCCCCAGATACGCAGTATTTT. Residues: CASSQDAAGGPPDTQYF.

The chain combines TRBV6-1 with TRBJ1-2; 8 bases line up with TRBD1. The CDR3 spans 14 residues. Per the germline V gene, CDR1 is MNHNS and CDR2 is SASEGT. J gave up 7 bases and V 2 bases, and 6 bases lay outside the gene matches. The CDR3, as DNA: TGTGCCAGCAGTGAATGGACAGGGCAGGGTGGCTACACCTTC. Protein product: CASSEWTGQGGYTF.

This clone occurred once. The chain joins TRBV1 to TRBJ1-1. TRBV1 is tagged as a pseudogene. The CDR3 contains 15 residues. In DNA, the CDR3 is TGCACCAGCAGCCGACCCCGCCATCCGAACACTGAAGCTTTCTTT. The encoded protein is CTSSRPRHPNTEAFF.